This section outlines one TCR beta chain sequence together with its context. Its antigen is not known. TCRdb's table, derived via immunoSEQ multiplex PCR, lists solely in-frame clones and lacks some. The sample consists of tens of thousands of clones, about 80% of them appearing once. The data are from a study of T cells in localized non-small cell lung cancer. Study outcomes and limitations: Uninvolved adjacent lung had higher T cell clonality than tumor and all other tissues.

The clonotype comes from a female donor older than 55 with stage II squamous cell lung carcinoma. Material: peripheral blood, obtained before any cancer treatment.

This chain's CDR3 is CASSLGGVTNQPQHF. CDR3 DNA sequence: TGTGCCAGCTCCCTCGGTGGGGTGACCAATCAGCCCCAGCATTTT. The chain is built from TRBV18 and TRBJ1-5; no firm D call. Trimming shortened V by 6 bases and J by 3 bases, and 15 bases separated the two germline ends. The CDR3 has 15 amino acids. Germline V CDR1 and CDR2: KGHSH, LQKENI.